This passage covers 15 T cell receptor beta chains from one sample sequenced in a study of cytomegalovirus exposure and HLA in healthy donors. With 60 Vbeta and 13 Jbeta primers, the PCR was carried out. Only in-frame clones appear in the TCRdb table, and some are missing; sequencing was by immunoSEQ multiplex PCR. Here the sample spans 110,000 or so clones, approximately 70% being singletons. The specimen was PBMCs. All receptors derive from a man between 25 and 39 years old in good health and CMV-seronegative.

The V and J genes are TRBV19 and TRBJ1-1, with TRBD1 matching over 7 bases. The ends lost 9 bases at V and 1 base at J; junction bases unmatched: 5. Germline loops: CDR1 LNHDA, CDR2 SQIVND (reference sequence). The length of the CDR3 is 13 residues. CDR3 bases: TGTGCCAGCAGACAGGGTACGAACACTGAAGCTTTCTTT. Amino acids: CASRQGTNTEAFF.

The V call is TRBV13, the J call TRBJ2-2; D unclear. Trimming removed 3 bases at V and 4 bases at J, with 18 bases between. CDR3 size: 17 residues. Germline lookup yields CDR1 PRHDT and CDR2 FYEKMQ (reference sequence). As DNA, the CDR3 is TGTGCCAGCAGCTTCCCCCCTGCGGCAGAAACCACCGGGGAGCTGTTTTTT. Its translation is CASSFPPAAETTGELFF. The variable domain in full, completed from reference TRBV13 and TRBJ2-2, reads AAGVIQSPRHLIKEKRETATLKCYPIPRHDTVYWYQQGPGQDPQFLISFYEKMQSDKGSIPDRFSAQQFSDYHSELNMSSLELGDSALYFCASSFPPAAETTGELFFGEGSRLTVL.

This clone has a single count. Other DNA sequences from this sample encode an identical CDR3 as well. The chain combines TRBV4-1 with TRBJ2-5, with 9 bases matching TRBD1. The CDR3 has 16 amino acids. Germline CDR1 MGHRA, CDR2 YSYEKL. With V trimmed by 0 bases and J by 4 bases, 6 bases remained unmatched. The CDR3 DNA follows: TGCGCCAGCAGCCAAGATCGCGGGACAGGGCCAGAGACCCAGTACTTC. It translates to CASSQDRGTGPETQYF.

This rearrangement joins TRBV4-1 to TRBJ1-3; TRBD1 matches at 8 bases. Germline loops: CDR1 MGHRA, CDR2 YSYEKL. This CDR3 has 15 amino acids. V lost 1 base and J lost 3; bases outside the gene matches: 2. The CDR3 region is CASSQVGTGGNTIYF. The CDR3 nucleotides read TGCGCCAGCAGCCAAGTTGGGACAGGTGGAAACACCATATATTTT.

CDR3 protein: CASSDLQGAYGYTF. As DNA, the CDR3 is TGTGCCAGCAGTGACCTGCAGGGGGCCTATGGCTACACCTTC. V usage is TRBV25-1 and J usage is TRBJ1-2, with 8 nucleotides matching TRBD1. The V and J ends lost 3 bases and 4 bases, in that order; junction bases with no gene match: 4. This CDR3 is 14 amino acids long. Germline V gene data show CDR1 as MGHDK and CDR2 as SYGVNS.

The chain links TRBV14 to TRBJ2-1, with 11 bases matching TRBD2. The CDR3 is 15 amino acids. Germline V gene data show CDR1 as SGHDN and CDR2 as FVKESK. The junction had 2 bases not matched to a gene; V was cut back by 4 bases and J by 3 bases. The CDR3 region has the DNA TGTGCCAGCAGCCCGACTAGCGGGATCTACAATGAGCAGTTCTTC. Translating it yields CASSPTSGIYNEQFF.

Written as DNA, the CDR3 is TGTGCCAGCAGTCGACAGGTTACCTACGAGCAGTACTTC. Its translation is CASSRQVTYEQYF. The V call is TRBV28, the J call TRBJ2-7, with a possible D match to TRBD1 (6 bases). Germline V gene lookup returns CDR1 MDHEN and CDR2 SYDVKM. The CDR3 is made up of 13 amino acids. V lost 5 bases to trimming and J lost 2 bases, with 10 bases between them.

As DNA, the CDR3 is TGCGCCAGCAGCTTGGCGGACCGGGGAGGTAACACTGAAGCTTTCTTT. It codes for CASSLADRGGNTEAFF. V and J are TRBV5-1 and TRBJ1-1; D gene uncertain. Germline CDR1 is SGHRS and CDR2 is YFSETQ. This CDR3 contains 16 residues. Trimming pared 0 bases from V and 2 bases from J, leaving 14 bases between.

V usage is TRBV9 and J usage is TRBJ2-5, with D perhaps matching TRBD2 (6 bases). The J call may be wrong; the DNA end is better matched by TRBJ2-7. This CDR3 has 19 residues. CDR1 is SGDLS and CDR2 is YYNGEE in the germline V gene. The CDR3 sequence is CASSVGGGGWPASSYEQYF. CDR3 DNA: TGTGCCAGCAGCGTAGGGGGAGGAGGCTGGCCTGCGAGCTCCTACGAGCAGTACTTC.

V is TRBV11-1 and J is TRBJ1-1; D is unresolved. The V end was cut by 3 bases, the J end by 6 bases, with 14 bases between. This CDR3 comprises 14 residues. CDR1 SGHAT and CDR2 FQDESV come from the germline V gene (reference sequence). The CDR3 bases are TGTGCCAGCAGCTTTCCGGAGCGTAGTTCTGAAGCTTTCTTT. This encodes CASSFPERSSEAFF.

This clone was counted only a few times. This chain links TRBV30 with TRBJ2-5, with D possibly being TRBD1 (6 bases). Germline CDR1 is GTSNPN and CDR2 is SVGIG (reference sequence). With 7 bases removed from V and 4 bases from J, the gap between germline ends came to 13 bases. The CDR3 covers 12 residues. The CDR3 spells CAFSLTGETQYF. The DNA for the CDR3 is TGTGCCTTCTCTTTGACAGGAGAGACCCAGTACTTC.

The V call is TRBV5-6, the J call TRBJ2-1; possibly TRBD2 for D (7 bases). Germline lookup yields CDR1 SGHDT and CDR2 YYEEEE. V shed 0 bases and J shed 4 bases, with 14 bases lying between them. The CDR3 sequence is 16 residues long. The CDR3 nucleotides read TGTGCCAGCAGCTTGGTTGGGGGAGGGGGATACAATGAGCAGTTCTTC. Amino acids: CASSLVGGGGYNEQFF.

A few counts support this clone. The V and J genes are TRBV11-3 and TRBJ1-1, with D perhaps matching TRBD1 (6 bases). V lost 3 bases and J lost 3, with 8 bases in between. The CDR3 is 13 amino acids. Germline V gene sequence: CDR1 SGHNT, CDR2 YENEEA. CDR3 protein: CASSFNRDTEAFF. The CDR3 DNA reads as TGTGCCAGCAGCTTCAACAGGGACACTGAAGCTTTCTTT.

The V gene is TRBV7-3, the J gene TRBJ2-1, with 9 positions matching TRBD1. With V trimmed by 6 bases and J by 7 bases, 10 bases remained unmatched. This CDR3 region has 15 residues. Germline assignment: CDR1 SGHTA and CDR2 FQGTGA. CDR3 nucleotide sequence: TGTGCCAGCAGTCCGGCGGGGGACAGGGCGAATGAGCAGTTCTTC. Encoded protein: CASSPAGDRANEQFF. The full variable domain, its missing parts supplied by reference TRBV7-3 and TRBJ2-1, is GAGVSQTPSNKVTEKGKYVELRCDPISGHTALYWYRQSLGQGPEFLIYFQGTGAADDSGLPNDRFFAVRPEGSVSTLKIQRTERGDSAVYLCASSPAGDRANEQFFGPGTRLTVL.

The table lists this clone with a few counts. The gene calls are TRBV11-2 and TRBJ1-3, with 8 bases that match TRBD1. The CDR3 consists of 16 residues. Germline-derived CDR1 and CDR2 are SGHAT and FQNNGV. V gave up 4 bases and J gave up 4 bases; unmatched junction bases: 9. CDR3 amino acids: CASSYQGAQQGNTIYF. In DNA, the CDR3 is TGTGCCAGCAGCTATCAGGGGGCGCAACAAGGAAACACCATATATTTT.